This TCR beta chain originates from a study of blood T cell repertoires in COVID-19. Study-level background: The origin of the acute and convalescent COVID-19 samples was the United States, Italy and Spain.

Looked up from germline, CDR1 is KGHDR and CDR2 is SFDVKD. With 3 bases clipped from V and 3 bases from J, the junction kept 3 bases outside the gene matches. CDR3 length: 14 residues. The table came from immunoSEQ multiplex PCR; TCRdb's copy has only in-frame clones and leaves some out. This sample yields about 310,000 clones, of which about nine tenths are seen a single time; 1% belongs to the top ten. The sequence came from a man in his fifties with active or convalescent COVID-19. The chain links TRBV24-1 to TRBJ1-1; 7 bases are shared with TRBD1. Sequenced input: peripheral blood. The DNA for the CDR3 is TGTGCCACCAGTGATGGGGACAGCGACACTGAAGCTTTCTTT. Translated: CATSDGDSDTEAFF.